The next 10 T cell receptor beta chains were all read from a single sample in a study of blood T cell repertoires in COVID-19. Measured with immunoSEQ multiplex PCR; TCRdb has only the in-frame clones, and not every one. The table records about 190,000 clones, 82% of them present only once. Sequencing was performed on peripheral blood. The receptor set was obtained from a woman of 80 years or more with active or convalescent COVID-19.

This clone was seen more than once but under ten times. The J gene is TRBJ2-1, the V gene TRBV5-1, with TRBD2 identical over 7 bases. Germline V CDR1 and CDR2: SGHRS, YFSETQ. V shed 1 base and J 5 bases; nucleotides not matched to a gene: 6. CDR3 size: 15 residues. The DNA for the CDR3 is TGCGCCAGCAGCTTGTTAGCTAGCGGAAACAATGAGCAGTTCTTC. Amino acid sequence: CASSLLASGNNEQFF.

There are a few counts of this clone. This rearrangement joins TRBV15 to TRBJ2-7; D unresolved. V lost 0 bases and J lost 6, with 12 bases in between. Germline V CDR1 and CDR2: LNHNV, YYDKDF (reference sequence). The CDR3 is made up of 14 amino acids. This chain's CDR3 is CATSRDSFTPEQYF. The CDR3 DNA follows: TGTGCCACCAGCAGAGATAGCTTCACCCCCGAGCAGTACTTC.

The V and J genes are TRBV5-1 and TRBJ2-7; D possibly corresponds to TRBD2 (5 bases). This CDR3 region has 13 residues. CDR1 SGHRS and CDR2 YFSETQ come from the germline V gene. V dropped 0 bases and J dropped 6 bases, with 10 bases sitting between them. Written as DNA, the CDR3 is TGCGCCAGCAGCTTGGATCCTAGCTCCGAGCAGTACTTC. Protein sequence: CASSLDPSSEQYF.

The chain carries TRBV19 and TRBJ1-5; TRBD1 aligns across 8 bases. Germline lookup yields CDR1 LNHDA and CDR2 SQIVND (reference sequence). V trimming: 4 bases; J trimming: 7 bases; junction bases outside the gene matches: 0. The CDR3 is 12 residues long. DNA for the CDR3: TGTGCCAGTAGTACAGGGGGCCAGCCCCAGCATTTT. The encoded protein is CASSTGGQPQHF.

In this sample, this clone turned up once. The chain uses TRBV18 and TRBJ2-7, with TRBD1 as a possible D gene (6 bases). The V end lost 3 bases, the J end lost 3 bases, and 12 bases lay between the germline ends. Germline V gene sequence: CDR1 KGHSH, CDR2 LQKENI. CDR3 length equals 14 residues. Here the CDR3 reads CASSPTRTDYEQYF. The CDR3 nucleotides are TGTGCCAGCTCACCCACGAGGACAGACTACGAGCAGTACTTC.

This chain uses TRBV7-9 with TRBJ1-1; a possible D gene is TRBD1 (5 bases). This CDR3 comprises 13 residues. Germline V gives CDR1 SEHNR, CDR2 FQNEAQ (reference sequence). Trimming stripped 4 bases from V and 6 bases from J, with 12 bases between. CDR3 sequence (DNA): TGTGCCAGCAGCTCGCAGCAGGGCGCTGAAGCTTTCTTT. Translated: CASSSQQGAEAFF.

This chain connects TRBV15 to TRBJ2-3; 8 bases fit TRBD2. The CDR3 is made up of 17 amino acids. Germline V lookup: CDR1 LNHNV, CDR2 YYDKDF (reference sequence). V shed 3 bases and J 3 bases; nucleotides not matched to a gene: 11. DNA of the CDR3: TGTGCCACCAGCAGTACGGCGGGAGGTAGGGGGACAGATACGCAGTATTTT. Encoded protein: CATSSTAGGRGTDTQYF.

The chain couples TRBV7-2 to TRBJ2-1; 9 nucleotides align to TRBD1. CDR1 SGHTA and CDR2 FQGNSA come from the germline V gene. The V segment lost 5 bases and the J segment 4 bases; nucleotides outside the gene matches: 6. This CDR3 region has 15 residues. The CDR3 DNA reads as TGTGCCAGCAGCGTCGACAGGGGGACATACAATGAGCAGTTCTTC. It translates to CASSVDRGTYNEQFF.

A few counts support this clone. The rearrangement uses TRBV5-1 and TRBJ1-1; TRBD1 might be the D (5 bases). Germline V lookup: CDR1 SGHRS, CDR2 YFSETQ. The CDR3 runs to 17 residues. V was shortened by 0 bases and J by 3 bases, with 18 bases between the two germline ends. The CDR3 region has the DNA TGCGCCAGCAGCTTGGTGGCAGGGCCGTCCACTTACACTGAAGCTTTCTTT. It codes for CASSLVAGPSTYTEAFF.

This clone showed up many times. J is TRBJ2-5 and V is TRBV4-1, with 8 nucleotides matching TRBD1. With 8 bases clipped from V and 5 bases from J, the junction kept 10 bases outside the gene matches. In germline, CDR1 is MGHRA, CDR2 YSYEKL. The CDR3 is made up of 14 amino acids. Written as DNA, the CDR3 is TGCGCCAGCTCGATTCGGACAGGGCCGGAGACCCAGTACTTC. Translated: CASSIRTGPETQYF.